The clone carrying this T cell receptor (beta chain) was recorded a few times. Profiled with immunoSEQ multiplex PCR; TCRdb holds only in-frame clones, not every one. Seen here are around 95,000 clones, around four fifths observed once, and the top ten hold roughly 31%. The sample comes from a study of blood T cell repertoires in COVID-19. Study-wide context: Samples representing acute and convalescent COVID-19 were sourced from the United States, Italy and Spain. PBMCs, B-cell-depleted T cells, or T cells provided the cDNA or gDNA that made up the material.

The sample consisted of peripheral blood. This receptor was taken from a man in his 70s with active or convalescent COVID-19.

The CDR3 protein is CASSTSQGTNQPQHF. Written as DNA, the CDR3 is TGTGCCAGCAGCACCTCTCAGGGGACGAATCAGCCCCAGCATTTT. The V and J genes are TRBV28 and TRBJ1-5; D possibly corresponds to TRBD1 (6 bases). V lost 6 bases and J lost 4, with 16 bases in between. In germline, CDR1 is MDHEN, CDR2 SYDVKM. The CDR3 is made up of 15 amino acids.